The next 5 T cell receptor beta chains were all read from a single sample in a study of cytomegalovirus exposure and HLA in healthy donors. PCR amplification relied on 60 Vbeta primers (plus 13 Jbeta primers). TCRdb's table, derived via immunoSEQ multiplex PCR, lists solely in-frame clones and lacks some. The top ten hold about 2.9% of the sample, which has 150,000 to 200,000 clones, 68% seen once. The sequenced sample was PBMCs. All receptors come from a woman aged 40 to 50 in good health and CMV-seropositive.

V is TRBV7-2 and J is TRBJ2-7, with 11 positions matching TRBD2. The CDR3 contains 17 residues. V lost 3 bases, J lost 5 bases, and 12 bases stayed unmatched. Germline V gene data show CDR1 as SGHTA and CDR2 as FQGNSA. CDR3: CASSFNSWLAGGDEQYF. Here the CDR3 DNA reads TGTGCCAGCAGCTTCAATAGCTGGCTAGCGGGAGGAGACGAGCAGTACTTC. Filled out from reference TRBV7-2 and TRBJ2-7, the complete variable domain reads GAGVSQSPSNKVTEKGKDVELRCDPISGHTALYWYRQSLGQGLEFLIYFQGNSAPDKSGLPSDRFSAERTGGSVSTLTIQRTQQEDSAVYLCASSFNSWLAGGDEQYFGPGTRLTVT.

This clone has only one observation. V usage is TRBV7-2 and J usage is TRBJ2-7, with D unclear. The CDR3 loop spans 12 amino acids. The V and J ends lost 1 base and 4 bases respectively, with 5 bases between them. From germline, CDR1 is SGHTA and CDR2 FQGNSA. The CDR3 DNA is TGTGCCAGCAGCTTAGGCTATTACGAGCAGTACTTC. This codes for CASSLGYYEQYF.

V and J are TRBV28 and TRBJ2-7; D may be TRBD2 (6 bases). Trimming left V 8 bases short and J 1 base short, with 12 bases between. The germline gives CDR1 MDHEN, CDR2 SYDVKM. This CDR3 contains 13 residues. This CDR3 reads CASLGRRSYEQYF. CDR3 DNA: TGTGCCAGCCTCGGGAGACGTTCCTACGAGCAGTACTTC.

The chain has TRBV4-1 and TRBJ2-1; tentatively, D is TRBD2 (5 bases). V lost 1 base and J 9 bases, leaving 13 bases between the germline ends. This CDR3 is 14 amino acids long. Germline V gives CDR1 MGHRA, CDR2 YSYEKL. The CDR3 DNA reads TGCGCCAGCAGCCAAGTAATCGGGATCGGTGAGCAGTTCTTC. This translates into CASSQVIGIGEQFF.

This clone showed up just a few times. The chain has TRBV5-5 and TRBJ2-2; TRBD2 aligns across 8 bases. The germline CDR1 and CDR2 sequences are SGHKS and YYEKEE (reference sequence). The CDR3 is 12 residues long. With V trimmed by 4 bases and J by 11 bases, 4 bases remained unmatched. CDR3 nucleotide sequence: TGTGCCAGCAGCCGAGGACTAGCCGAGCTGTTTTTT. Its protein product is CASSRGLAELFF.